A single sample is the source of the 8 T cell receptor beta chains below, sequenced in a study of blood T cell repertoires in COVID-19 (dated by TCRdb to 2019 to 2021). The library relied on the immunoSEQ multiplex PCR assay. TCRdb stores this immuneACCESS table with in-frame sequences only. Part of the clones is absent; in the studies checked, under half of the shortfall reflects unresolved V genes, and no reason is known for the rest. The sample table shows about 110,000 clones, and under 85% are seen once. The ten largest clones capture roughly 4.1% of the sample. The sequencing input was peripheral blood. These TCRs come from a woman aged 70 to 79 with acute or convalescent COVID-19.

The J gene is TRBJ2-1, the V gene TRBV12-3 or TRBV12-4; D is undetermined. With 7 bases removed from V and 5 bases from J, the gap between germline ends came to 12 bases. This CDR3 region has 13 residues. This chain's CDR3 is CASTQLRDNEQFF. CDR3 nucleotide sequence: TGTGCCAGCACACAACTACGAGACAATGAGCAGTTCTTC.

This chain uses TRBV7-3 with TRBJ2-1, with TRBD2 matching 10 bases. Germline V lookup: CDR1 SGHTA, CDR2 FQGTGA. Germline trimming cut 4 bases from V and 5 bases from J; bases unmatched to any gene: 5. The CDR3 has 15 residues. This chain's CDR3 is CASSSGLAMNNEQFF. CDR3 coding DNA: TGTGCCAGCAGCTCGGGACTAGCGATGAACAATGAGCAGTTCTTC.

This chain joins TRBV9 and TRBJ1-2, with D maybe TRBD1 (6 bases). This CDR3 contains 12 residues. CDR1 and CDR2 (germline): SGDLS, YYNGEE. V was clipped by 0 bases and J by 7 bases, with 7 bases between them. CDR3 sequence: CASSVGGPGYTF. Here the CDR3 DNA reads TGTGCCAGCAGCGTAGGGGGGCCTGGCTACACCTTC.

The chain uses TRBV29-1 and TRBJ2-1; TRBD2 matches at 11 bases. After removal of 4 bases from V and 4 bases from J, the junction contained 6 bases not matched to a gene. The CDR3 is made up of 15 amino acids. Germline V lookup: CDR1 SQVTM, CDR2 ANQGSEA. CDR3 in DNA: TGCAGCGTTGGCCATCGACTAGCGGGGTACAATGAGCAGTTCTTC. Protein product: CSVGHRLAGYNEQFF.

The rearrangement joins TRBV7-9 to TRBJ1-1; maybe TRBD1 (6 bases). The CDR3 extends over 12 amino acids. CDR1 is SEHNR and CDR2 is FQNEAQ in the germline V gene (reference sequence). Trimming removed 5 bases from V and 8 bases from J, with 12 bases in between. The CDR3 sequence is CASSDGTTEAFF. CDR3 bases: TGTGCCAGCAGCGACGGGACAACAGAAGCTTTCTTT.

This clone was observed once. The gene calls are TRBV7-9 and TRBJ2-1; D uncertain. This CDR3 contains 15 residues. CDR1 is SEHNR, CDR2 FQNEAQ, per germline (reference sequence). The ends were cut back, 5 bases at V and 0 bases at J, with 11 bases in the middle. This CDR3 is CASSPPGSSYNEQFF. Written as DNA, the CDR3 is TGTGCCAGCAGCCCCCCAGGAAGCTCCTACAATGAGCAGTTCTTC.

In the case of this clone: One junction end does not reproduce the germline sequence, and a read error may be involved. The DNA for the CDR3 is TGCAGTGCCGGGGACTATTCAACAAACTTC. Its translation: CSAGDYSTNF. The genes are TRBV20-1 and TRBJ2-7, with 7 positions matching TRBD2. The germline V gene encodes CDR1 DFQATT and CDR2 SNEGSKA (reference sequence). This CDR3 is built from 10 residues.

The rearrangement links TRBV27 to TRBJ2-2; D unresolved. The CDR3 runs to 13 residues. Per the germline V gene, CDR1 is MNHEY and CDR2 is SMNVEV (reference sequence). The V gene lost 9 bases and the J gene lost 0 bases, with 8 bases spanning the gap. In DNA form, the CDR3 reads TGTGCCAGTAACATCACGAACACCGGGGAGCTGTTTTTT. It translates to CASNITNTGELFF.